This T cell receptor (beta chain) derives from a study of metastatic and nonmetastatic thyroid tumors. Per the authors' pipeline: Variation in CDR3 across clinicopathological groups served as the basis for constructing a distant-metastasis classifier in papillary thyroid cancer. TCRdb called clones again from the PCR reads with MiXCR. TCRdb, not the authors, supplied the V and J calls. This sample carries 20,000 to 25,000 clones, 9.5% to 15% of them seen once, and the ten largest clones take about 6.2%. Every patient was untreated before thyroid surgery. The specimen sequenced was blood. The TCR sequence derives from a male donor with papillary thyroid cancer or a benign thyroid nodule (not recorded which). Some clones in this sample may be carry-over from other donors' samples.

The CDR3 nucleotides read TGTGCCAGCAGTCCCATCGGACAGGGTACAGATACGCAGTATTTT. This translates into CASSPIGQGTDTQYF. This chain uses TRBV28 with TRBJ2-3; 8 bases align to TRBD1. V lost 5 bases, J lost 3 bases, and 7 bases stayed unmatched. This CDR3 spans 15 amino acids. Germline assignment: CDR1 MDHEN and CDR2 SYDVKM. Filled out from reference TRBV28 and TRBJ2-3, the complete variable domain reads DVKVTQSSRYLVKRTGEKVFLECVQDMDHENMFWYRQDPGLGLRLIYFSYDVKMKEKGDIPEGYSVSREKKERFSLILESASTNQTSMYLCASSPIGQGTDTQYFGPGTRLTVL.